The 15 T cell receptor beta chains listed next were all sequenced from one sample in a study of blood T cell repertoires in COVID-19. Clones were sequenced by immunoSEQ multiplex PCR, and TCRdb holds only the in-frame ones, with some missing. Among roughly 92,000 clones listed, 70% to 90% were seen once. Sequenced: peripheral blood. Receptors were obtained from a human donor with acute or convalescent COVID-19. The donor label of this sample is uncertain.

The gene calls are TRBV18 and TRBJ1-2, with 7 bases matching TRBD1. J gave up 6 bases and V 6 bases, and 10 bases lay outside the gene matches. Germline CDR1 and CDR2: KGHSH and LQKENI. The CDR3 runs 14 residues. The chain's CDR3 is CASSPTRDSDGYTF. DNA of the CDR3: TGTGCCAGCTCTCCCACCCGGGACAGCGATGGCTACACCTTC. The full variable domain, with the rest looked up from reference TRBV18 and TRBJ1-2, is NAGVMQNPRHLVRRRGQEARLRCSPMKGHSHVYWYRQLPEEGLKFMVYLQKENIIDESGMPKERFSAEFPKEGPSILRIQQVVRGDSAAYFCASSPTRDSDGYTFGSGTRLTVV.

The V call is TRBV7-2, the J call TRBJ1-2, with D uncertain. Germline CDR1 is SGHTA and CDR2 is FQGNSA. The CDR3 loop spans 12 amino acids. V was clipped by 5 bases and J by 8 bases, with 12 bases between them. The CDR3 DNA sequence: TGTGCCAGCAGCCTACTTGCTGTAGGCTACACCTTC. Its protein product is CASSLLAVGYTF.

This sequence joins TRBV30 and TRBJ2-5; TRBD2 is a possible D gene (5 bases). The CDR3 runs to 16 residues. The germline CDR1 and CDR2 sequences are GTSNPN and SVGIG (reference sequence). Trimming left V 2 bases short and J 3 bases short, with 19 bases between. In DNA, the CDR3 is TGTGCCTGGAGTCCCCGAGGACTTTTATACAAAGAGACCCAGTACTTC. Protein: CAWSPRGLLYKETQYF.

This chain uses TRBV9 with TRBJ1-3; D gene uncertain. This CDR3 spans 13 amino acids. V was clipped by 0 bases and J by 4 bases, with 5 bases between them. Germline V gene sequence: CDR1 SGDLS, CDR2 YYNGEE. The CDR3 is CASSVGEGNTIYF. The CDR3 nucleotides are TGTGCCAGCAGCGTAGGTGAGGGAAACACCATATATTTT. Complete variable domain (other parts from reference TRBV9 and TRBJ1-3): DSGVTQTPKHLITATGQRVTLRCSPRSGDLSVYWYQQSLDQGLQFLIQYYNGEERAKGNILERFSAQQFPDLHSELNLSSLELGDSALYFCASSVGEGNTIYFGEGSWLTVV.

The rearrangement links TRBV28 to TRBJ2-7; 12 positions match TRBD2. The CDR3 is 15 amino acids. Germline values: CDR1 MDHEN, CDR2 SYDVKM. V trimming: 6 bases; J trimming: 1 base; junction bases outside the gene matches: 4. The CDR3 spells CASSTGLAGSYEQYF. The CDR3 coding sequence is TGTGCCAGCAGCACCGGACTAGCGGGATCCTACGAGCAGTACTTC.

This chain uses TRBV6-5 with TRBJ1-1; D gene unclear. The CDR3 has 13 residues. V lost 7 bases to trimming and J lost 1 base, with 10 bases between them. The germline gives CDR1 MNHEY, CDR2 SVGAGI. CDR3 sequence: CASKRQANTEAFF. For the CDR3, the DNA is TGTGCCAGCAAACGGCAGGCGAACACTGAAGCTTTCTTT.

V is TRBV6-5 and J is TRBJ1-1, with D tentatively TRBD1 (5 bases). V gave up 6 bases and J gave up 0 bases, with 5 bases separating them. This CDR3 is built from 12 residues. CDR1 MNHEY and CDR2 SVGAGI come from the germline V gene. The CDR3 protein is CASRGLNTEAFF. In DNA, the CDR3 is TGTGCCAGCAGGGGGCTGAACACTGAAGCTTTCTTT.

The chain combines TRBV6-6 with TRBJ1-2; no firm D call. The length of the CDR3 is 14 residues. Germline-derived CDR1 and CDR2 are MNHNY and SVGAGI (reference sequence). V was clipped by 5 bases and J by 8 bases, with 18 bases between them. CDR3 loop: CASSNSANLDGYTF. CDR3 DNA sequence: TGTGCCAGCAGTAATTCAGCGAACCTCGACGGCTACACCTTC.

This rearrangement joins TRBV30 to TRBJ2-7; the match to TRBD2 covers 12 bases. CDR1 GTSNPN and CDR2 SVGIG come from the germline V gene (reference sequence). With 3 bases clipped from V and 2 bases from J, the junction kept 2 bases outside the gene matches. The CDR3 consists of 14 residues. This CDR3 is CAWRASGGAYEQYF. The CDR3 nucleotides are TGTGCCTGGAGGGCTAGCGGGGGGGCCTACGAGCAGTACTTC. The complete variable domain, with remaining parts taken from reference TRBV30 and TRBJ2-7, reads SQTIHQWPATLVQPVGSPLSLECTVEGTSNPNLYWYRQAAGRGLQLLFYSVGIGQISSEVPQNLSASRPQDRQFILSSKKLLLSDSGFYLCAWRASGGAYEQYFGPGTRLTVT.

This clone occurred a few times. This chain uses TRBV27 with TRBJ2-1; 8 positions agree with TRBD1. Trimming took 8 bases from V and 7 from J; bases not matched to a gene: 1. This CDR3 spans 11 amino acids. Per germline, CDR1 MNHEY and CDR2 SMNVEV (reference sequence). The CDR3, as DNA: TGTGCCAGCCACAGGGGGAATGAGCAGTTCTTC. It specifies CASHRGNEQFF.

The CDR3 here is CASSFAGNYGYTF. The CDR3, as DNA: TGTGCCAGCAGTTTTGCAGGGAACTATGGCTACACCTTC. This chain joins TRBV12-3 or TRBV12-4 and TRBJ1-2, with a possible D match to TRBD1 (5 bases). V shed 3 bases and J shed 2 bases, with 7 bases lying between them. The CDR3 is made up of 13 amino acids.

The chain joins TRBV3-1 (or the pseudogene TRBV3-2) to TRBJ1-1; tentative D call: TRBD1 (5 bases). CDR3 length: 11 residues. Germline V gene sequence: CDR1 LGHDT, CDR2 YNNKEL (reference sequence). Trimming removed 8 bases from V and 1 base from J, with 5 bases in between. In DNA, the CDR3 is TGTGCCAGCCAGGGGAACACTGAAGCTTTCTTT. Encoded protein: CASQGNTEAFF.

The rearrangement links TRBV7-9 to TRBJ1-4; D possibly corresponds to TRBD1 (6 bases). CDR1 is SEHNR and CDR2 is FQNEAQ in the germline V gene (reference sequence). The CDR3 loop spans 14 amino acids. V lost 1 base to trimming and J lost 8 bases, with 11 bases between them. CDR3 coding DNA: TGTGCCAGCAGCTTAGGGACAGCTCGGGAAAAACTGTTTTTT. Amino acid sequence: CASSLGTAREKLFF.

The chain employs TRBV4-2 and TRBJ1-3; D is uncertain. Germline CDR1 LGHNA, CDR2 YNFKEQ. The V and J ends lost 5 bases and 2 bases respectively, with 13 bases between them. The CDR3 is 15 amino acids. Written as DNA, the CDR3 is TGTGCCAGCAGCAGCGTGGAGTTGACTGGAAACACCATATATTTT. Encoded protein: CASSSVELTGNTIYF.

J is TRBJ2-3 and V is TRBV10-3, with 12 bases identical to TRBD1. The CDR3 extends over 15 amino acids. With 6 bases clipped from V and 4 bases from J, the junction kept 5 bases outside the gene matches. CDR1 is ENHRY and CDR2 is SYGVKD in the germline V gene. CDR3 in amino acids: CAIRGGQGAPDTQYF. CDR3 sequence (DNA): TGTGCCATCAGGGGGGGACAGGGGGCCCCAGATACGCAGTATTTT.